Shown below are 14 T cell receptor beta chains from a single sample sequenced in a study of cytomegalovirus exposure and HLA in healthy donors. It was with 60 Vbeta and 13 Jbeta primers that the PCR ran. The data were produced by immunoSEQ multiplex PCR, yet TCRdb's version contains in-frame clones alone and is incomplete. The sample lists tens of thousands of clones; 63% were seen once. The specimen sequenced was PBMCs. The receptors here all came from a woman aged 25 to 39 in good health and CMV-seronegative.

The J gene is TRBJ2-2, the V gene TRBV18, with 7 nucleotides matching TRBD1. Germline V gene sequence: CDR1 KGHSH, CDR2 LQKENI. V was clipped by 1 base and J by 5 bases; unmatched bases: 4. This CDR3 is built from 15 residues. The CDR3 coding sequence is TGTGCCAGCTCACCACTCCCACAGGGGACCGGGGAGCTGTTTTTT. It specifies CASSPLPQGTGELFF.

This clone appeared a few times. This chain joins TRBV28 and TRBJ1-3; D might be TRBD1 (6 bases). This CDR3 is 17 amino acids long. CDR1 and CDR2 (germline): MDHEN, SYDVKM. V lost 2 bases and J 6 bases, leaving 20 bases between the germline ends. The CDR3 DNA reads TGTGCCAGCAGTTTACAGGGGTCAGGCGGAGTTATAAACACCATATATTTT. This codes for CASSLQGSGGVINTIYF.

Here the CDR3 DNA reads TGTGCAAGTCGCTTAGCGTTTAAAGGGTCAGGGAAAACTGAAGCTTTCTTT. Its protein is CASRLAFKGSGKTEAFF. The chain joins TRBV12-2 to TRBJ1-1; the table calls TRBD1, which could not be checked here. TRBV12-2 represents a pseudogene. The CDR3 contains 17 residues.

The V and J genes are TRBV9 and TRBJ1-3, with 7 positions matching TRBD1. V lost 3 bases and J lost 7; bases outside the gene matches: 10. This CDR3 comprises 15 residues. In germline, CDR1 is SGDLS, CDR2 YYNGEE. The DNA of the CDR3 is TGTGCCAGCAGCGAACATGGACAGGTCGACAACACCATATATTTT. Translated: CASSEHGQVDNTIYF.

In its sample, this clone was seen a few times. The chain carries TRBV7-8 and TRBJ1-2; 9 bases fit TRBD1. Germline assignment: CDR1 SGHVS and CDR2 FQNEAQ. The CDR3 sequence is 16 residues long. The ends lost 2 bases at V and 3 bases at J; junction bases unmatched: 7. The CDR3 DNA follows: TGTGCCAGCAGCTTACATTGGACAGGGGCTGACTATGGCTACACCTTC. Translation gives CASSLHWTGADYGYTF. Based on the CDR3 plus reference TRBV7-8 and TRBJ1-2, the full variable domain is GAGVSQSPRYKVAKRGQDVALRCDPISGHVSLFWYQQALGQGPEFLTYFQNEAQLDKSGLPSDRFFAERPEGSVSTLKIQRTQQEDSAVYLCASSLHWTGADYGYTFGSGTRLTVV.

The chain has TRBV19 and TRBJ2-2; a possible D gene is TRBD2 (6 bases). The CDR3 sequence is 15 residues long. CDR1 is LNHDA and CDR2 is SQIVND in the germline V gene (reference sequence). V was shortened by 1 base and J by 4 bases, with 10 bases between the two germline ends. In DNA form, the CDR3 reads TGTGCCAGTAGTATAGGGCGGGATTCCACCGGGGAGCTGTTTTTT. It codes for CASSIGRDSTGELFF.

V usage is TRBV19 and J usage is TRBJ2-1; D is ambiguous. The CDR3 length is 11 residues. Germline V gives CDR1 LNHDA, CDR2 SQIVND (reference sequence). The V end lost 7 bases, the J end lost 12 bases, and 13 bases lay between the germline ends. In nucleotides, the CDR3 is TGTGCCAGTACCAAAGGAGACCGGCAGTTCTTC. This codes for CASTKGDRQFF.

The chain links TRBV5-1 to TRBJ2-5; 7 bases are a match to TRBD1. Trimming removed 5 bases from V and 1 base from J; junction bases left unmatched: 14. Germline CDR1 SGHRS, CDR2 YFSETQ. The CDR3 is 17 residues long. The CDR3 protein is CASRTSTGQYLQETQYF. CDR3 bases: TGCGCCAGCAGGACCTCGACAGGGCAGTACCTCCAAGAGACCCAGTACTTC.

This rearrangement joins TRBV6-5 to TRBJ1-2; maybe TRBD1 (5 bases). The CDR3 sequence is 13 residues long. V was shortened by 5 bases and J by 4 bases, with 11 bases between the two germline ends. Germline V gives CDR1 MNHEY, CDR2 SVGAGI. The CDR3 loop is CASSLQAFYGYTF. CDR3 DNA sequence: TGTGCCAGCAGTCTACAGGCTTTCTATGGCTACACCTTC.

With respect to this clone: Other DNA sequences in the same sample also yield this CDR3. The J gene is TRBJ1-2, the V gene TRBV28; D remains ambiguous. Germline V CDR1 and CDR2: MDHEN, SYDVKM. V dropped 2 bases and J dropped 5 bases, with 6 bases sitting between them. The CDR3 runs to 12 residues. The CDR3 sequence: CASSLGGYGYTF. CDR3 DNA sequence: TGTGCCAGCAGTTTAGGAGGGTATGGCTACACCTTC.

V is TRBV2 and J is TRBJ1-1, with D possibly being TRBD1 (6 bases). V gave up 3 bases and J gave up 4 bases, with 12 bases separating them. Germline V gene data show CDR1 as SNHLY and CDR2 as FYNNEI. The CDR3 covers 14 residues. CDR3 nucleotides: TGTGCCAGCAGTGAGGCGGGGGCGATCACTGAAGCTTTCTTT. Amino acid sequence: CASSEAGAITEAFF. Together with reference TRBV2 and TRBJ1-1, the CDR3 gives the full variable domain: EPEVTQTPSHQVTQMGQEVILRCVPISNHLYFYWYRQILGQKVEFLVSFYNNEISEKSEIFDDQFSVERPDGSNFTLKIRSTKLEDSAMYFCASSEAGAITEAFFGQGTRLTVV.

The chain has TRBV12-2 and TRBJ1-1. TRBV12-2 is recorded as a pseudogene. This CDR3 has 15 residues. The CDR3 is CASRLRGWVRIQAFF. The CDR3 DNA reads as TGTGCAAGTCGCCTTAGAGGGTGGGTTAGAATTCAGGCTTTCTTT.

This clone was detected a few times. The CDR3 nucleotides read TGCGCCCCACCTACTCCCCGTACCACTGAAGCTTTCTTT. Protein product: CAPPTPRTTEAFF. This chain uses TRBV5-1 with TRBJ1-1; D is unclear. Germline V gives CDR1 SGHRS, CDR2 YFSETQ. Trimming cost V 10 bases and J 4 bases, with 17 bases left between them. The CDR3 sequence is 13 residues long. Full variable domain (rest looked up from reference TRBV5-1 and TRBJ1-1): KAGVTQTPRYLIKTRGQQVTLSCSPISGHRSVSWYQQTPGQGLQFLFEYFSETQRNKGNFPGRFSGRQFSNSRSEMNVSTLELGDSALYLCAPPTPRTTEAFFGQGTRLTVV.

The V gene is TRBV30, the J gene TRBJ1-5; TRBD1 is a possible D gene (6 bases). The CDR3 is 13 residues long. V shed 1 base and J shed 3 bases, with 7 bases lying between them. Germline CDR1 reads GTSNPN; CDR2 reads SVGIG (reference sequence). The CDR3 reads CAWSGTVNQPQHF. CDR3 DNA: TGTGCCTGGAGTGGGACAGTCAATCAGCCCCAGCATTTT.